These 11 T cell receptor beta chains came from one sample sequenced in a study of blood T cell repertoires in COVID-19. Sequenced by immunoSEQ multiplex PCR; TCRdb stores in-frame clones only, minus some. The profile shows 310,000 or so clones, roughly 87% of them singletons. Sequencing used peripheral blood. These receptors all stem from a man aged 25 to 40 with COVID-19, enrolled during active disease.

V and J are TRBV5-5 and TRBJ1-6; D possibly corresponds to TRBD1 (5 bases). Per the germline V gene, CDR1 is SGHKS and CDR2 is YYEKEE (reference sequence). Deletions cut 4 bases from V and 0 bases from J, with 11 bases between. The CDR3 spans 16 residues. The CDR3 loop reads CASSRGDGSYNSPLHF. The CDR3 bases are TGTGCCAGCAGCCGCGGGGACGGCTCCTATAATTCACCCCTCCACTTT.

This clone was seen just once. This rearrangement joins TRBV5-1 to TRBJ1-4; maybe TRBD1 (6 bases). The CDR3 is made up of 14 amino acids. Per germline, CDR1 SGHRS and CDR2 YFSETQ. V gave up 0 bases and J gave up 8 bases, with 11 bases separating them. The CDR3 protein is CASSLDRVGEKLFF. The CDR3 DNA reads as TGCGCCAGCAGCTTGGACAGGGTAGGCGAAAAACTGTTTTTT.

This chain uses TRBV7-9 with TRBJ1-1; the D is unclear. Germline lookup yields CDR1 SEHNR and CDR2 FQNEAQ (reference sequence). Trimming left V 1 base short and J 3 bases short, with 6 bases between. The length of the CDR3 is 13 residues. CDR3 nucleotides: TGTGCCAGCAGCTTAGGCGTAGACACTGAAGCTTTCTTT. This sequence encodes CASSLGVDTEAFF.

V and J are TRBV15 and TRBJ2-7; maybe TRBD1 (6 bases). The germline CDR1 and CDR2 sequences are LNHNV and YYDKDF (reference sequence). Deletions cut 0 bases from V and 1 base from J, with 7 bases between. There are 14 residues in the CDR3. CDR3: CATSREGASYEQYF. The CDR3 bases are TGTGCCACCAGCAGAGAGGGGGCATCCTACGAGCAGTACTTC.

V and J are TRBV7-9 and TRBJ2-6; D gene ambiguous. V lost 5 bases and J 1 base, leaving 15 bases between the germline ends. The length of the CDR3 is 17 residues. Germline CDR1 reads SEHNR; CDR2 reads FQNEAQ (reference sequence). The CDR3, as DNA: TGTGCCAGCAGCCTCATGTACTCTGGTTCTGGGGCCAACGTCCTGACTTTC. Its protein is CASSLMYSGSGANVLTF.

This clone was counted only a few times. The J gene is TRBJ2-1, the V gene TRBV19; TRBD2 might be the D (6 bases). The V gene's germline CDR1 is LNHDA and CDR2 SQIVND (reference sequence). The CDR3 is 17 amino acids. Trimming cost V 3 bases and J 0 bases, with 15 bases left between them. CDR3 residues: CASSISIVRGSYNEQFF. The CDR3, as DNA: TGTGCCAGTAGTATCTCTATTGTGCGGGGCTCCTACAATGAGCAGTTCTTC.

The chain has TRBV5-8 and TRBJ2-4; 9 bases match TRBD1. V was clipped by 2 bases and J by 5 bases; unmatched bases: 5. This CDR3 is 15 amino acids long. Germline V CDR1 and CDR2: SGHTS, YDEGEE. In DNA form, the CDR3 reads TGTGCCAGCAGCTTACAGGGGGCCGTCGAAAACATTCAGTACTTC. Translation gives CASSLQGAVENIQYF.

This sequence joins TRBV20-1 and TRBJ1-3, with D unresolved. Germline assignment: CDR1 DFQATT and CDR2 SNEGSKA (reference sequence). Trimming stripped 3 bases from V and 2 bases from J, with 14 bases between. This CDR3 comprises 15 residues. CDR3 amino acids: CSASGPGWAGNTIYF. The DNA of the CDR3 is TGCAGTGCTAGTGGGCCGGGATGGGCTGGAAACACCATATATTTT.

The V call is TRBV19, the J call TRBJ1-2; 8 nucleotides match TRBD1. V gave up 5 bases and J gave up 0 bases; unmatched junction bases: 5. This CDR3 region has 15 residues. From germline, CDR1 is LNHDA and CDR2 SQIVND (reference sequence). The chain's CDR3 is CASSLWTGSNYGYTF. The CDR3 DNA reads TGTGCCAGTAGTCTCTGGACAGGGTCTAACTATGGCTACACCTTC. Looking up the rest from reference TRBV19 and TRBJ1-2 gives the full variable domain: DGGITQSPKYLFRKEGQNVTLSCEQNLNHDAMYWYRQDPGQGLRLIYYSQIVNDFQKGDIAEGYSVSREKKESFPLTVTSAQKNPTAFYLCASSLWTGSNYGYTFGSGTRLTVV.

The chain links TRBV5-1 to TRBJ1-2; TRBD1 aligns across 9 bases. The germline gives CDR1 SGHRS, CDR2 YFSETQ. V shed 4 bases and J 6 bases; nucleotides not matched to a gene: 7. The CDR3 covers 14 residues. As DNA, the CDR3 is TGCGCCAGCAGCCCCATGGGACAGGGCCATGGCTACACCTTC. It specifies CASSPMGQGHGYTF.

The chain uses TRBV1 and TRBJ2-2; no DNA check was done on the table's D call, TRBD2. TRBV1 constitutes a pseudogene. This CDR3 region has 18 residues. In DNA, the CDR3 is TGCACCAGCAGCCAATCCGGGACTAGCGGGAGGAACACCGGGGAGCTGTTTTTT. This gives the protein CTSSQSGTSGRNTGELFF.